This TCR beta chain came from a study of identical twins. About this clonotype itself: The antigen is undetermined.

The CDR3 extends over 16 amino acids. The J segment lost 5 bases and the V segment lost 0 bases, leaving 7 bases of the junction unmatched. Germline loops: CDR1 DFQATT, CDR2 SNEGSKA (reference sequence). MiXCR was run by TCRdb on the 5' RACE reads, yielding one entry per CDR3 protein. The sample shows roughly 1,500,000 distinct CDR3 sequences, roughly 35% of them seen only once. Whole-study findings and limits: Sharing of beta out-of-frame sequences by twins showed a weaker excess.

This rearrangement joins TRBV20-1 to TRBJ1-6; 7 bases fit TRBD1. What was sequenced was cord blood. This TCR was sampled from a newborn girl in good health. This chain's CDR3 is CSARDLRRGHNSPLHF. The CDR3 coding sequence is TGCAGTGCTAGAGATCTGAGGAGGGGGCATAATTCACCCCTCCACTTT.